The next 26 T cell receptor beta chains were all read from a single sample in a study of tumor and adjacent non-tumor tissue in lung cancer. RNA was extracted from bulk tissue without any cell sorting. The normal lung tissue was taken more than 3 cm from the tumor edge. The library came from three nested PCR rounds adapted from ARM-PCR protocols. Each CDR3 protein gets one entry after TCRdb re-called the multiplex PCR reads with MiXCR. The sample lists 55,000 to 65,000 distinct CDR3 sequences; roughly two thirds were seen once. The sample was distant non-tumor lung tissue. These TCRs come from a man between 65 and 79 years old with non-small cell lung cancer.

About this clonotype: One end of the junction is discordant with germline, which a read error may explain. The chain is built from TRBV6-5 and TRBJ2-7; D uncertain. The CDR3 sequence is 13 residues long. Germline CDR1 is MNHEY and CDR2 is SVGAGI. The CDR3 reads CASSRDCAYGQYF. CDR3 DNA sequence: TGTGCCAGCAGTCGTGACTGTGCCTACGGGCAGTACTTC.

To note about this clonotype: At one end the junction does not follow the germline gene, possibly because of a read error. CDR3 DNA sequence: TGTCCCAGCAGTCCACAGGGGGCCGGGGAGCCGTTTTTT. This translates into CPSSPQGAGEPFF. This sequence joins TRBV11-2 and TRBJ2-2; TRBD1 agrees at 9 bases. CDR1 and CDR2 (germline): SGHAT, FQNNGV. The CDR3 has 13 amino acids.

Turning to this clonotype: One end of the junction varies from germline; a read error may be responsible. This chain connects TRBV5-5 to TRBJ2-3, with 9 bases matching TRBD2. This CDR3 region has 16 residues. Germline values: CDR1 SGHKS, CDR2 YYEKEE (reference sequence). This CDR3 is CANSLAGRGGMDTQYF. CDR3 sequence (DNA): TGTGCCAACAGCTTGGCCGGGCGGGGGGGAATGGATACGCAGTATTTT.

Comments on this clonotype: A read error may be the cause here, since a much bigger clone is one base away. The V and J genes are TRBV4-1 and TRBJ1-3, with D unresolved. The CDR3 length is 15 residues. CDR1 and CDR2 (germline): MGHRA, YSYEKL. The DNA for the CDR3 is TGCGCCAGCGGCCAAGATGGTCCAGGCGATGACACCATATATTTT. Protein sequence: CASGQDGPGDDTIYF.

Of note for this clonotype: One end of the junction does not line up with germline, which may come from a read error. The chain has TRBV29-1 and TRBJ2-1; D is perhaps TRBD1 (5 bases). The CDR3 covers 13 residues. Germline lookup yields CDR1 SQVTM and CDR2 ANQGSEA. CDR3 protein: CSVEDREFLEQVF. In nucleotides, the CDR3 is TGCAGCGTTGAAGACAGGGAATTTCTCGAGCAGGTCTTC.

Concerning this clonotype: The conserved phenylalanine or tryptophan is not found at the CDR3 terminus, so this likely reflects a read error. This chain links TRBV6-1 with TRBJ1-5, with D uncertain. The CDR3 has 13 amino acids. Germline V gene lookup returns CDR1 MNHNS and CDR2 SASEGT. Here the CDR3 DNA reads TGTGTCAGCAGTGAATTGGGAGGTCAGCCCCAGCATTTA. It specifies CVSSELGGQPQHL.

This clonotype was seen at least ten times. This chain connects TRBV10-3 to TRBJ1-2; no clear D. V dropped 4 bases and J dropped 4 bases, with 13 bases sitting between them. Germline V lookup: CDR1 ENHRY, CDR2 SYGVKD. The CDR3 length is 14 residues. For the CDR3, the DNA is TGTGCCATCAGTGCGGGAAGTGTGGGCTATGGCTACACCTTC. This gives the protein CAISAGSVGYGYTF.

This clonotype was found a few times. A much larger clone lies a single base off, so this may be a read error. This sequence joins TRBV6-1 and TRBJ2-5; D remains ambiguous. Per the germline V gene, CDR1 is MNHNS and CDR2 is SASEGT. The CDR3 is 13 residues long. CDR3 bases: TGTGCCAGCACCCTGTCGGGCCTGGAGACCCAGTGCTTC. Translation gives CASTLSGLETQCF.

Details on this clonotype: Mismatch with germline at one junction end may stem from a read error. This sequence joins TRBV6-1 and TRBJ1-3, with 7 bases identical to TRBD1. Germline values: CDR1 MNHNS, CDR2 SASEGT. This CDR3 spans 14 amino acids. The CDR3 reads CASRPDRAGNTIYF. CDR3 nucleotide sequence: TGTGCCAGCAGACCCGACAGGGCTGGAAACACTATATATTTT.

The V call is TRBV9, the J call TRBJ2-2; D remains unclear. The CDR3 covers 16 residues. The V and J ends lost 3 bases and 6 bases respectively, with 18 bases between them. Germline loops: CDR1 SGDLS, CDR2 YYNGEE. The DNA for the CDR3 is TGTGCCAGCAGCGAGCCCAATATGATTGGGGCCGGGGAGCTGTTTTTT. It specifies CASSEPNMIGAGELFF.

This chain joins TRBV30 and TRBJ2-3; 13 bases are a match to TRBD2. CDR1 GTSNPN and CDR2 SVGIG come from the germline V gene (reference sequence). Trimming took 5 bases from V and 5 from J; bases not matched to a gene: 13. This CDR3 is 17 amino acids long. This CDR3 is CAWGGAFGTSGEDTQYF. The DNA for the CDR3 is TGTGCCTGGGGGGGCGCATTCGGGACTAGCGGGGAAGATACGCAGTATTTT.

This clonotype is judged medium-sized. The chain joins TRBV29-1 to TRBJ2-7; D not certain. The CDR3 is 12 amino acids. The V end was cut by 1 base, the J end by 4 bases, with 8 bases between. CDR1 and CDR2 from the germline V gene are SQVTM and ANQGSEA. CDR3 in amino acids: CSVEGTAYEQYF. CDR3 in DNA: TGCAGCGTTGAAGGAACAGCTTACGAGCAGTACTTC.

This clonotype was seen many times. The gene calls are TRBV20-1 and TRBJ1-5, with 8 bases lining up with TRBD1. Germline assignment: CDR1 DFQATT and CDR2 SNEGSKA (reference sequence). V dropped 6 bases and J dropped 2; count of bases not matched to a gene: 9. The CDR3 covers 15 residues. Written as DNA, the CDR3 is TGCAGTGCCCTACTGACAGGGGCGGGCAATCAGCCCCAGCATTTT. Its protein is CSALLTGAGNQPQHF.

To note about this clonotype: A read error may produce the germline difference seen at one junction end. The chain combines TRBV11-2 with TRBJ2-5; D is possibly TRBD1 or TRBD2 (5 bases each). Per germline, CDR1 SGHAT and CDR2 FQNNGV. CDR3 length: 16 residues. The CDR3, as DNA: TGTGTCAGCAGCTTAGATGGGGCTAGCTTTCAAGAGACCCAGTACTTC. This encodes CVSSLDGASFQETQYF.

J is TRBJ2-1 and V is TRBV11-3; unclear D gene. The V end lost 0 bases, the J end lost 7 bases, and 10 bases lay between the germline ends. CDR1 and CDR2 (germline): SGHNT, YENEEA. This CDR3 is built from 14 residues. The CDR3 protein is CASSLDWIENEQFF. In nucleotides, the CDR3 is TGTGCCAGCAGCTTAGACTGGATAGAGAATGAGCAGTTCTTC. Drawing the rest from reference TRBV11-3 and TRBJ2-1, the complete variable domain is EAGVVQSPRYKIIEKKQPVAFWCNPISGHNTLYWYLQNLGQGPELLIRYENEEAVDDSQLPKDRFSAERLKGVDSTLKIQPAELGDSAVYLCASSLDWIENEQFFGPGTRLTVL.

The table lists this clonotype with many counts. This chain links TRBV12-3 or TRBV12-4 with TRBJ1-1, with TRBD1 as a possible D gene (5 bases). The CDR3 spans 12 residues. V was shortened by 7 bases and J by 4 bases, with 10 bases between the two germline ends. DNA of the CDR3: TGTGCCAGCACCCTCGGGGGCACTGAAGCTTTCTTT. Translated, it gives CASTLGGTEAFF.

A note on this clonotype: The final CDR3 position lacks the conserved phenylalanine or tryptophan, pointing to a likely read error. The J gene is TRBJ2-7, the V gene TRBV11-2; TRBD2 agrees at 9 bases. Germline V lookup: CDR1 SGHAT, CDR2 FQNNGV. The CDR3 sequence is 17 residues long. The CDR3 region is CAGSFRPLAGSSYEQYY. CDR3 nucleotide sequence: TGTGCCGGCAGCTTCAGACCCCTAGCGGGGAGCTCCTACGAGCAGTACTAC.

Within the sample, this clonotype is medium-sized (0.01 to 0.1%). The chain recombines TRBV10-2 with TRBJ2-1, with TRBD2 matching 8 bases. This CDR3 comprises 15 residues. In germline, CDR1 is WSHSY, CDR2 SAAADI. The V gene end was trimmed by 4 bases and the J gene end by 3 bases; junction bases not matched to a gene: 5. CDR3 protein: CASSVTGGSYNEQFF. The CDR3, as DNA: TGCGCCAGCAGTGTCACGGGAGGGAGCTACAATGAGCAGTTCTTC.

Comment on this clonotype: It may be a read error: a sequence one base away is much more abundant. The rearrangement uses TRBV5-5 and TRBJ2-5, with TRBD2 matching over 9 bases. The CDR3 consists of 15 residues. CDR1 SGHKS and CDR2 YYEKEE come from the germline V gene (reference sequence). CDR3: CASTLEGTSMETQYF. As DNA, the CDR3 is TGTGCCAGCACCTTGGAGGGGACTAGCATGGAGACCCAGTACTTC.

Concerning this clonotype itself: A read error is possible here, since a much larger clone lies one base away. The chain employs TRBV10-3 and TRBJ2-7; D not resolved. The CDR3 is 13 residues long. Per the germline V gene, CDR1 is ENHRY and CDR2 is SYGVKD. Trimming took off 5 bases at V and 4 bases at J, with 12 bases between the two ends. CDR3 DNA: TGTGCCATCAGTAGCGACAAAGTATACGAGCAGTACTTC. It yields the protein CAISSDKVYEQYF.

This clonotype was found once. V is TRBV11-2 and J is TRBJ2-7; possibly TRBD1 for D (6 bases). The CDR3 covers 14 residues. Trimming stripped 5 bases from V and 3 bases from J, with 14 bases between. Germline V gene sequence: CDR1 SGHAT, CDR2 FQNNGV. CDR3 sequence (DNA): TGTGCCAGCAGCGAGGTGGACAGAATCTACGAGCAGTACTTC. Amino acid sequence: CASSEVDRIYEQYF.

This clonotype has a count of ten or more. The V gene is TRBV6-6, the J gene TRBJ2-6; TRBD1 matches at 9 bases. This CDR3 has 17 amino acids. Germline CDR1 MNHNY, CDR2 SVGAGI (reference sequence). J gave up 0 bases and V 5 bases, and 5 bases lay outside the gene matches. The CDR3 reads CASSKGQGRSGANVLTF. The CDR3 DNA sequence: TGTGCCAGCAGTAAAGGACAGGGGCGCTCTGGGGCCAACGTCCTGACTTTC.

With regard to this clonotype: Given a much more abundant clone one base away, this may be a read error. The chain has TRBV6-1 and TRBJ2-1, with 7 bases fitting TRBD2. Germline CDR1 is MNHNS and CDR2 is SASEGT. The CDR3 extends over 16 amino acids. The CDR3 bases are TGTGCCAGCAGGGGTCCCCTGGGGCGGGAGAGGAATGAGCAGCTCTTC. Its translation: CASRGPLGRERNEQLF.

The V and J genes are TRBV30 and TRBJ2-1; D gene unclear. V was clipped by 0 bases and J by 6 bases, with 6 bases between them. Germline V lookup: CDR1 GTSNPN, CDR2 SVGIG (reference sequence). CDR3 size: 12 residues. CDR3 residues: CAWSVPGNEQFF. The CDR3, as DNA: TGTGCCTGGAGTGTCCCGGGCAATGAGCAGTTCTTC.

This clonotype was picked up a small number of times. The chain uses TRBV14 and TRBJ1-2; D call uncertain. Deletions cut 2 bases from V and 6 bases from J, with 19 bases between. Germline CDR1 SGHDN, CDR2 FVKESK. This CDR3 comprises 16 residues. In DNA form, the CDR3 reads TGTGCCAGCAGCCAATGGCCTGAGCGGGCTCGGAATGGCTACACCTTC. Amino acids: CASSQWPERARNGYTF.

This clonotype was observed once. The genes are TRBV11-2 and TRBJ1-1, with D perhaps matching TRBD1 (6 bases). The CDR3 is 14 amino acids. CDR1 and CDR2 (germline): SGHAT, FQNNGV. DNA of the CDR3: TGTACCGGCAGCAAGACCCGAGGGGGGACTGAAGCTTTCTTT. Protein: CTGSKTRGGTEAFF.